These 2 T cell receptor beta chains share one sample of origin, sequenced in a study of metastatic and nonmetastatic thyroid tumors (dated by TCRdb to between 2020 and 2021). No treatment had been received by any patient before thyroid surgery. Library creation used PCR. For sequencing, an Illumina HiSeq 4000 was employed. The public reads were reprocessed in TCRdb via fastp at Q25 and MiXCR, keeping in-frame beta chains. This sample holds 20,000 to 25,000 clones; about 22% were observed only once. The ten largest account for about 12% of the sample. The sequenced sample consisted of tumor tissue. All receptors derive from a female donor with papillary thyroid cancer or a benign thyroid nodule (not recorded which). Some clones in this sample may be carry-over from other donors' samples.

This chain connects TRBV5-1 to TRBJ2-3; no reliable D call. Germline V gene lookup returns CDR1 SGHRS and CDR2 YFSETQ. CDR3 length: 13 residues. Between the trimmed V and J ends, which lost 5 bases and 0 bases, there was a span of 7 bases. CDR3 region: CASRGSSTDTQYF. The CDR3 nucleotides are TGCGCCAGCAGGGGTTCTAGCACAGATACGCAGTATTTT.

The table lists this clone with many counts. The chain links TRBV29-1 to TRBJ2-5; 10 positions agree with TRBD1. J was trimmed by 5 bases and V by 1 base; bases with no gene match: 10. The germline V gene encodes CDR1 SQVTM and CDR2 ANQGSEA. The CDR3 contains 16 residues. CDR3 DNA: TGCAGCGTTGAAGGGCCGGGACAGGGGAGAAGTGAGACCCAGTACTTC. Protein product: CSVEGPGQGRSETQYF.